What follows are 5 T cell receptor beta chains derived from one specimen sequenced in a study of brain T cells in children with intractable seizures. Some clones are missing from TCRdb's copy, which holds only in-frame ones; the method was immunoSEQ multiplex PCR. In the table there are a few hundred thousand clones, over 90% of which are singletons. Indicated time point: blood from clinic visit 5 months post-surgery; TSC patient then seizure free. The input for sequencing was peripheral blood, taken less than 6 months after surgery. These receptors originate from a boy under two years old with tuberous sclerosis and intractable seizures.

This chain uses TRBV7-9 with TRBJ1-1; D not resolved. Germline CDR1 reads SEHNR; CDR2 reads FQNEAQ (reference sequence). V lost 6 bases and J 5 bases, leaving 10 bases between the germline ends. This CDR3 spans 12 amino acids. As DNA, the CDR3 is TGTGCCAGCAGGCCCGGCGGGACTGAAGCTTTCTTT. Its translation: CASRPGGTEAFF.

This sequence joins TRBV9 and TRBJ1-3, with TRBD1 identical over 8 bases. Trimming removed 3 bases from V and 4 bases from J; junction bases left unmatched: 6. The CDR3 is made up of 15 amino acids. Germline assignment: CDR1 SGDLS and CDR2 YYNGEE. This chain's CDR3 is CASSATGASGNTIYF. For the CDR3, the DNA is TGTGCCAGCAGCGCGACAGGGGCATCGGGAAACACCATATATTTT. The entire variable domain, with the rest obtained from reference TRBV9 and TRBJ1-3, is as follows: DSGVTQTPKHLITATGQRVTLRCSPRSGDLSVYWYQQSLDQGLQFLIQYYNGEERAKGNILERFSAQQFPDLHSELNLSSLELGDSALYFCASSATGASGNTIYFGEGSWLTVV.

V and J are TRBV7-9 and TRBJ1-4; D uncertain. Between the trimmed V and J ends, which lost 2 bases and 0 bases, there was a span of 7 bases. The CDR3 loop spans 15 amino acids. From germline, CDR1 is SEHNR and CDR2 FQNEAQ (reference sequence). The CDR3 sequence is CASSLRRPTNEKLFF. Here the CDR3 DNA reads TGTGCCAGCAGCTTAAGGCGGCCAACTAATGAAAAACTGTTTTTT.

This chain uses TRBV5-3 with TRBJ2-1, with 10 bases lining up with TRBD2. TRBV5-3 is an open reading frame whose function is uncertain. The CDR3 length is 18 residues. V shed 0 bases and J 1 base; nucleotides not matched to a gene: 7. CDR3 residues: CARSLGAGGFRSYNEQFF. For the CDR3, the DNA is TGTGCCAGAAGCTTGGGAGCGGGGGGGTTTAGGTCCTACAATGAGCAGTTCTTC.

The chain is built from TRBV5-1 and TRBJ1-5; 7 positions agree with TRBD1. The CDR3 runs 15 residues. CDR1 is SGHRS, CDR2 YFSETQ, per germline. The trim removed 0 bases at V and 4 bases at J, leaving 4 bases unmatched. CDR3 sequence reads: CASSLGQGRNQPQHF. The CDR3 nucleotides are TGCGCCAGCAGCTTGGGACAGGGACGGAATCAGCCCCAGCATTTT.